This T cell receptor (beta chain) was observed in a study of T cells in Graves' hyperthyroidism and ophthalmopathy. Study conclusions and caveats: Model output signaled ophthalmopathy a median roughly 6 months ahead of onset.

Amplification yielded TCR beta CDR3 regions, with RNA transcripts as the source. HTBI primers were employed in a first-round RT-PCR of the TCR CDR3. TCRdb fed the multiplex PCR reads into MiXCR, producing one record per CDR3 protein. This sample has 540,000 or so distinct CDR3 sequences, with around 42% found just once. This clonotype showed up many times. The antigen is unknown. Between the trimmed V and J ends, which lost 0 bases and 2 bases, there was a span of 8 bases. Germline CDR1 is LNHNV and CDR2 is YYDKDF (reference sequence). The CDR3 has 15 amino acids. This receptor was taken from an adult woman with Graves' disease, either hyperthyroidism or ophthalmopathy (not recorded which). The sample taken for sequencing was peripheral blood or thyroid tissue (not recorded which). The J gene is TRBJ1-5, the V gene TRBV15; the D is unclear. CDR3 residues: CATSREAGGNQPQHF. Here the CDR3 DNA reads TGTGCCACCAGCAGAGAGGCTGGGGGCAATCAGCCCCAGCATTTT.